The entry below gives a single T cell receptor beta chain sequence along with its context. The target antigen is unknown. This record belongs to a study of OX40 agonist ivuxolimab in advanced cancers. Findings and limits, study-wide: Among the lowest peripheral clonal expansion occurred in 0.1-3.0 mg/kg partial responders.

The table came from immunoSEQ multiplex PCR; TCRdb's copy has only in-frame clones and leaves some out. Altogether around 26,000 clones are present, roughly 85% being singletons, with the ten largest covering about 44%. Trimming removed 5 bases at V and 1 base at J, with 12 bases between. The CDR3 contains 14 residues. CDR1 and CDR2 from the germline V gene are SGHVS and FNYEAQ. The sequenced sample was CD4+ or CD8+ T cells sorted from blood, obtained in a trial of the OX40 agonist ivuxolimab. The chain has TRBV7-6 and TRBJ2-7, with D perhaps matching TRBD1 (6 bases). This clonotype originated in an adult with an advanced solid tumor such as melanoma, head and neck, liver or kidney cancer. The CDR3 sequence is CASSLQTGSYEQYF. DNA for the CDR3: TGTGCCAGCAGCCTCCAGACAGGTTCCTACGAGCAGTACTTC.